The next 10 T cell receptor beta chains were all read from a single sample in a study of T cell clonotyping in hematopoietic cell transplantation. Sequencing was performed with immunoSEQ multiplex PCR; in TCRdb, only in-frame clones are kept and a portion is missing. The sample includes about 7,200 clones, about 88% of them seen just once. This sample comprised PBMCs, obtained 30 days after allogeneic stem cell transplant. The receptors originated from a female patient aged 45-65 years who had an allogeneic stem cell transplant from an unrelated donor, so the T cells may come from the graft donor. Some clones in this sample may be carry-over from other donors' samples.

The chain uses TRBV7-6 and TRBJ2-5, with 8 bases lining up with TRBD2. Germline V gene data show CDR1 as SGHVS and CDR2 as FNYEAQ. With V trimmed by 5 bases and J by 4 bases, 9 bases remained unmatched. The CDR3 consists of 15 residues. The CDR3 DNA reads TGTGCCAGCAGCCGGGGTTCGGGAGGGAGAGAGACCCAGTACTTC. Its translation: CASSRGSGGRETQYF. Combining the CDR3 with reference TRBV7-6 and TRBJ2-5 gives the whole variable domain GAGVSQSPRYKVTKRGQDVALRCDPISGHVSLYWYRQALGQGPEFLTYFNYEAQQDKSGLPNDRFSAERPEGSISTLTIQRTEQRDSAMYRCASSRGSGGRETQYFGPGTRLLVL.

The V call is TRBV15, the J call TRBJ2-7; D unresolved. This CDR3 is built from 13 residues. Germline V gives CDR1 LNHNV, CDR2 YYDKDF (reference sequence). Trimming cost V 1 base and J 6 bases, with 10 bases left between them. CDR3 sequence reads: CATSRVPSGEQYF. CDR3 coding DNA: TGTGCCACCAGCAGAGTCCCCTCAGGCGAGCAGTACTTC.

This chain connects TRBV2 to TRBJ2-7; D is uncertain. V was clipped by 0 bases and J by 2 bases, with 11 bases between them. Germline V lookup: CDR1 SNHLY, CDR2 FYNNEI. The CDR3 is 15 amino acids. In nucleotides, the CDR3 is TGTGCCAGCAGTGAAGCGCTTCGGCCCACCTACGAGCAGTACTTC. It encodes CASSEALRPTYEQYF.

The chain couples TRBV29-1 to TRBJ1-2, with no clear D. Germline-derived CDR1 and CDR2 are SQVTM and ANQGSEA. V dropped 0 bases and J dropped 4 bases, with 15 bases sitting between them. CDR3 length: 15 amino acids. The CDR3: CSVEDRGGSAYGYTF. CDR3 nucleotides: TGCAGCGTTGAAGATCGTGGAGGATCCGCCTATGGCTACACCTTC.

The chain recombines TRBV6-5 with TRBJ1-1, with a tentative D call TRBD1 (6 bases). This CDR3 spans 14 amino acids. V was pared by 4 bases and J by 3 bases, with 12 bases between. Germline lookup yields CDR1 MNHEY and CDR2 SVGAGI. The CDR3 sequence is CASSSATGYTEAFF. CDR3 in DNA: TGTGCCAGCAGTTCCGCCACAGGGTACACTGAAGCTTTCTTT.

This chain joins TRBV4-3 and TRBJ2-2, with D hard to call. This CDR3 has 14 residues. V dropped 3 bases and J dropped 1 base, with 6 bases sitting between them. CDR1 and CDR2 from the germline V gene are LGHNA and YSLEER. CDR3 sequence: CASSQWVNTGELFF. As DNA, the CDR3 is TGCGCCAGCAGCCAGTGGGTGAACACCGGGGAGCTGTTTTTT.

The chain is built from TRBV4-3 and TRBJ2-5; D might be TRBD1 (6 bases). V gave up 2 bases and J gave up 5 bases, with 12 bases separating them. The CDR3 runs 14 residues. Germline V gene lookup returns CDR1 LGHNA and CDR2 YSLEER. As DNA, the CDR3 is TGCGCCAGCAGCCAAAATGTGAGGGGGGAGACCCAGTACTTC. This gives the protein CASSQNVRGETQYF.

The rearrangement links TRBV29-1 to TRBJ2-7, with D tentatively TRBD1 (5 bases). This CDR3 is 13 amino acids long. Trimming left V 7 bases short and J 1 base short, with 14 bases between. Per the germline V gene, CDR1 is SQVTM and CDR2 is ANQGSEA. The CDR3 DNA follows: TGCAGCGGAGTCGGACACGGATCCTACGAGCAGTACTTC. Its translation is CSGVGHGSYEQYF.

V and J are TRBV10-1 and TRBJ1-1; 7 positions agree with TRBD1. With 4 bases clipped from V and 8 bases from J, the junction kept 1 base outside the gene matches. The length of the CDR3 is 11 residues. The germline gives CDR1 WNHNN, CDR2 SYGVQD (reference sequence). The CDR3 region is CASSAGQEAFF. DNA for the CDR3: TGCGCCAGCAGTGCGGGACAGGAAGCTTTCTTT.

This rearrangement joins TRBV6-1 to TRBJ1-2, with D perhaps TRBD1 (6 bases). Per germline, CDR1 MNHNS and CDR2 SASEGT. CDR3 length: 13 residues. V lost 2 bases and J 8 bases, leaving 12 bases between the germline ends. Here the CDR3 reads CASSEMRGFGYTF. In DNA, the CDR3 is TGTGCCAGCAGTGAAATGAGGGGGTTCGGCTACACCTTC.